Shown below are 6 T cell receptor beta chains from a single sample sequenced in a study of Ad26.COV2.S vaccination and SARS-CoV-2 variants. Treatment of the sample: around 19 received Ad26.COV2.S at low or high dose, single or two shots; roughly five received placebo; per-sample allocation not given. Samples came from day 63 after the first vaccine or placebo injection. Profiling relied on immunoSEQ multiplex PCR, and the TCRdb table lists in-frame clones only, not all of them. The table has hundreds of thousands of clones, around 89% seen once. The sample consisted of peripheral blood, taken in a trial of Ad26.COV2.S vaccine versus placebo. The receptors here all came from a person aged 18-60 years who received the Ad26.COV2.S COVID-19 vaccine or a placebo.

The chain has TRBV7-8 and TRBJ2-5; 8 nucleotides line up with TRBD1. The CDR3 is 15 amino acids. Trimming removed 7 bases from V and 5 bases from J; junction bases left unmatched: 12. Germline CDR1 reads SGHVS; CDR2 reads FQNEAQ. CDR3 sequence reads: CASNQAGTGYETQYF. In DNA, the CDR3 is TGTGCCAGCAACCAGGCCGGGACAGGCTATGAGACCCAGTACTTC.

The J gene is TRBJ2-4, the V gene TRBV20-1; no reliable D call. The CDR3 has 11 amino acids. V was cut by 6 bases and J by 5 bases, with 8 bases left in between. Germline CDR1 reads DFQATT; CDR2 reads SNEGSKA (reference sequence). For the CDR3, the DNA is TGCAGTGCAAGAAAAGAAAACATTCAGTACTTC. Protein sequence: CSARKENIQYF.

This rearrangement joins TRBV10-3 to TRBJ2-7, with TRBD1 as a possible D gene (6 bases). Trimming took off 10 bases at V and 3 bases at J, with 19 bases between the two ends. Germline V lookup: CDR1 ENHRY, CDR2 SYGVKD. The CDR3 consists of 14 residues. The DNA of the CDR3 is TGTGCCACGCGTCAACCGGGACATAACTACGAGCAGTACTTC. As protein: CATRQPGHNYEQYF.

The chain is built from TRBV3-1 (or the pseudogene TRBV3-2) and TRBJ2-5; 10 bases align to TRBD2. The V gene end was trimmed by 6 bases and the J gene end by 7 bases; junction bases not matched to a gene: 14. This CDR3 spans 16 amino acids. Germline CDR1 and CDR2: LGHDT and YNNKEL (reference sequence). CDR3 nucleotide sequence: TGTGCCAGCAGTCCACTTAGCGGGGGGCGCGTCAGGACCCAGTACTTC. It is translated as CASSPLSGGRVRTQYF.

The rearrangement uses TRBV3-1 (or the pseudogene TRBV3-2) and TRBJ1-4; no definite D call. The V end lost 3 bases, the J end lost 8 bases, and 16 bases lay between the germline ends. CDR1 is LGHDT and CDR2 is YNNKEL in the germline V gene (reference sequence). The CDR3 runs to 15 residues. In DNA form, the CDR3 reads TGTGCCAGCAGCCAGCTAGGAAGAAACGGGGAAAAACTGTTTTTT. Translation: CASSQLGRNGEKLFF.

J is TRBJ1-2 and V is TRBV6-5, with 8 bases aligning to TRBD1. Germline V gives CDR1 MNHEY, CDR2 SVGAGI. V gave up 6 bases and J gave up 3 bases; unmatched junction bases: 0. This CDR3 spans 12 amino acids. CDR3 DNA: TGTGCCAGCAGGGGACAGGACTATGGCTACACCTTC. Translated: CASRGQDYGYTF.